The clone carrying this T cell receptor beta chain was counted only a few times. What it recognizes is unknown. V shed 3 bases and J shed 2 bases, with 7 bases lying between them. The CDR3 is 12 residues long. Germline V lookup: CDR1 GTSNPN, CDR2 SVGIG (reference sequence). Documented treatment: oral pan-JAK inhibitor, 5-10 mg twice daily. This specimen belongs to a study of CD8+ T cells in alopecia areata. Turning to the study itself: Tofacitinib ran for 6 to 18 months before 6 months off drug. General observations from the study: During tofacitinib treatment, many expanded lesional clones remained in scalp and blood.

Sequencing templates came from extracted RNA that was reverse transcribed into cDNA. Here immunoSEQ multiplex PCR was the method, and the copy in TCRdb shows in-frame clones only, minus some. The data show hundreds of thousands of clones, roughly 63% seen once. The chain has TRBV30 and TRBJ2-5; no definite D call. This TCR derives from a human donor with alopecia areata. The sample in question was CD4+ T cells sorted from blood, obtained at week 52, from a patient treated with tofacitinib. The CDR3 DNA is TGTGCCTGGAGCGGTTCTCAAGAGACCCAGTACTTC. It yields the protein CAWSGSQETQYF. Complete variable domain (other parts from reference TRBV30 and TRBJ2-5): SQTIHQWPATLVQPVGSPLSLECTVEGTSNPNLYWYRQAAGRGLQLLFYSVGIGQISSEVPQNLSASRPQDRQFILSSKKLLLSDSGFYLCAWSGSQETQYFGPGTRLLVL.